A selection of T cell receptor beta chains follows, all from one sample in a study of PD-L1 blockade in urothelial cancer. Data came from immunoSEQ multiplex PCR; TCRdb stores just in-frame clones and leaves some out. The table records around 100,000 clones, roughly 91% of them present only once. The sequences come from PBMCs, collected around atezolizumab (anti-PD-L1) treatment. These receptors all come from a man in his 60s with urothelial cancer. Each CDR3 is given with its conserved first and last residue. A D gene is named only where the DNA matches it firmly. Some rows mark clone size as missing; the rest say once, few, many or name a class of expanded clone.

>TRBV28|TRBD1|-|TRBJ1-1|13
CASRTQDRAGAFF
TGTGCCAGCAGGACACAGGACAGGGCGGGAGCTTTCTTT
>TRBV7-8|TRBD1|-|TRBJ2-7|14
CASSSRTGTYEQYF
TGTGCCAGCAGCTCCCGGACAGGTACCTACGAGCAGTACTTC
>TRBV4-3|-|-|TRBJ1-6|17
CASSQVGGGPYNSPLHF
TGCGCCAGCAGCCAAGTTGGTGGGGGCCCCTATAATTCACCCCTCCACTTT
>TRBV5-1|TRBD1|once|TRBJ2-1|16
CASSLRGTGGGDEQFF
TGCGCCAGCAGCTTGAGGGGGACAGGGGGCGGGGATGAGCAGTTCTTC
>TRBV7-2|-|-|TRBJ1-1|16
CASSLGGGVGNTEAFF
TGTGCCAGCAGCTTAGGTGGGGGGGTGGGGAACACTGAAGCTTTCTTT
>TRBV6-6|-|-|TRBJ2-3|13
CAIHKGDTDTQYF
TGTGCCATCCATAAAGGGGACACAGATACGCAGTATTTT
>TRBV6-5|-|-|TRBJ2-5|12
CASSLGEETQYF
TGTGCCAGCAGCCTAGGGGAAGAGACCCAGTACTTC
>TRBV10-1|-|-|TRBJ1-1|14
CASSESGSNTEAFF
TGCGCCAGCAGTGAGTCCGGTAGTAACACTGAAGCTTTCTTT
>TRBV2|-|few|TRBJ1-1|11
CASRAGTEAFF
TGTGCCAGCAGAGCGGGGACTGAAGCTTTCTTT
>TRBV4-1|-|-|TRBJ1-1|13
CASSQPWNTEAFF
TGCGCCAGCAGCCAACCGTGGAACACTGAAGCTTTCTTT
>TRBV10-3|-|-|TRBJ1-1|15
CAISESGAPNTEAFF
TGTGCCATCAGTGAGTCGGGGGCGCCGAACACTGAAGCTTTCTTT
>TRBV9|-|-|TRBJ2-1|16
CASSVGGSLTYNEQFF
TGTGCCAGCAGCGTAGGCGGTAGCCTAACCTACAATGAGCAGTTCTTC
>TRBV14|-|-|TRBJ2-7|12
CASSHEQYEQYF
TGTGCCAGCAGCCACGAACAATACGAGCAGTACTTC
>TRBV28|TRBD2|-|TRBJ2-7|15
CASSPGVLAGYEQYF
TGTGCCAGCAGTCCAGGTGTCCTAGCGGGCTACGAGCAGTACTTC
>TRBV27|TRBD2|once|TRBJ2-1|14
CASRGTSEYNEQFF
TGTGCCAGCAGGGGGACTAGCGAGTACAATGAGCAGTTCTTC
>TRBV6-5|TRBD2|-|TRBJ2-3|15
CASSVLAGYTDTQYF
TGTGCCAGCAGTGTACTAGCGGGGTACACAGATACGCAGTATTTT
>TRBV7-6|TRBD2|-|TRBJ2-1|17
CASSLAPASGRSNEQFF
TGTGCCAGCAGCTTAGCGCCCGCTAGCGGGAGAAGTAATGAGCAGTTCTTC
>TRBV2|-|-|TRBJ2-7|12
CASSGGAYEQYF
TGTGCCAGCAGCGGCGGTGCCTACGAGCAGTACTTC
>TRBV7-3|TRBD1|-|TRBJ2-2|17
CASSTTGDRGRDGELFF
TGTGCCAGCAGCACCACCGGGGACAGGGGGCGCGACGGGGAGCTGTTTTTT
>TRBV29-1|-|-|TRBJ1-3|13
CSVETSSGNTIYF
TGCAGCGTTGAAACAAGCTCTGGAAACACCATATATTTT
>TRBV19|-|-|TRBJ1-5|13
CASRQGLNQPQHF
TGTGCCAGTAGGCAGGGACTAAATCAGCCCCAGCATTTT
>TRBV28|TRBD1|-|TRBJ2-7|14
CASSTGTGGREQYF
TGTGCCAGCAGTACCGGGACAGGGGGGAGGGAGCAGTACTTC
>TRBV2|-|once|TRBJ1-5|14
CASAQEAGNQPQHF
TGTGCCAGCGCGCAGGAGGCGGGAAATCAGCCCCAGCATTTT
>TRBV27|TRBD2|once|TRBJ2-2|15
CASSWTSDASGELFF
TGTGCCAGCAGCTGGACTAGCGATGCGTCCGGGGAGCTGTTTTTT
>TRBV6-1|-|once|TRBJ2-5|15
CASRAFTDRRETQYF
TGTGCCAGCAGGGCATTTACTGACAGGAGGGAGACCCAGTACTTC
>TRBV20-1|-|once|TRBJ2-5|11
CSVGPGETQYF
TGCAGTGTGGGGCCCGGGGAGACCCAGTACTTC
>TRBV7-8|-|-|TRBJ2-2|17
CASSLEERAFPPTELFF
TGTGCCAGCAGCTTAGAGGAGCGGGCATTCCCCCCGACGGAGCTGTTTTTT
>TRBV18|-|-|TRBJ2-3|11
CASSLEDTQYF
TGTGCCAGCTCACTAGAAGATACGCAGTATTTT
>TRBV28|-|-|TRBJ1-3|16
CARAGVEVTTRDTIYF
TGTGCCAGGGCAGGAGTGGAGGTGACGACTCGGGACACCATATATTTT
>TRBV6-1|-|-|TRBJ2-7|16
CASSEASSAILYEQYF
TGTGCCAGCAGTGAAGCTTCTAGCGCGATCCTCTACGAGCAGTACTTC
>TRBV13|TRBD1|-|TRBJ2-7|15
CASSLEGGVSYEQYF
TGTGCCAGCAGCTTAGAAGGGGGCGTCTCCTACGAGCAGTACTTC
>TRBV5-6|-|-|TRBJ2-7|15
CASSLLAGGADEQYF
TGTGCCAGCAGCTTGCTGGCTGGGGGCGCGGATGAGCAGTACTTC
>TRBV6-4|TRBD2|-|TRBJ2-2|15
CASRTSGGAAGELFF
TGTGCCAGCAGAACTAGCGGGGGGGCCGCCGGGGAGCTGTTTTTT
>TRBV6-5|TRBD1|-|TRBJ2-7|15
CASSIRDRGLGEQYF
TGTGCCAGCAGTATTCGGGACAGGGGGCTGGGGGAGCAGTACTTC
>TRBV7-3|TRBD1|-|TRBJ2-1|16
CASSAPPGQGYNEQFF
TGTGCCAGCAGCGCACCACCGGGACAGGGGTACAATGAGCAGTTCTTC
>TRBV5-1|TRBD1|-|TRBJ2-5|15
CASSWNGQGQETQYF
TGCGCCAGCAGCTGGAACGGACAGGGCCAAGAGACCCAGTACTTC
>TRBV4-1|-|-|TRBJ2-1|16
CASSQEVAPAGDEQFF
TGCGCCAGCAGCCAAGAGGTTGCGCCAGCGGGTGATGAGCAGTTCTTC
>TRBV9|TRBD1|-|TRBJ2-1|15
CASSVEGASYNEQFF
TGTGCCAGCAGCGTAGAGGGGGCGAGTTACAATGAGCAGTTCTTC
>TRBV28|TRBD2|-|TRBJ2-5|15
CASSTTSGGAETQYF
TGTGCCAGCAGTACGACTAGCGGGGGGGCCGAGACCCAGTACTTC
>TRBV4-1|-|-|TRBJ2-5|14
CASSQDPLKETQYF
TGCGCCAGCAGCCAAGACCCCCTTAAAGAGACCCAGTACTTC
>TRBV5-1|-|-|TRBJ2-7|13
CASSLEAVAEQYF
TGCGCCAGCAGCTTGGAAGCGGTGGCCGAGCAGTACTTC
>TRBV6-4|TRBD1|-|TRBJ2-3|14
CASRAGTDTDTQYF
TGTGCCAGCAGGGCTGGGACAGACACAGATACGCAGTATTTT
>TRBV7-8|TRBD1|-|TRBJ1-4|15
CASSRDRVDYEKLFF
TGTGCCAGCAGCAGGGACAGGGTTGATTATGAAAAACTGTTTTTT
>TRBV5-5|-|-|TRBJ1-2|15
CASTLFPDRPYGYTF
TGTGCCAGCACCCTTTTTCCCGACAGGCCATATGGCTACACCTTC
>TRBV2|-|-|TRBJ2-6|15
CASSERDSGANVLTF
TGTGCCAGCAGTGAACGAGACTCTGGGGCCAACGTCCTGACTTTC
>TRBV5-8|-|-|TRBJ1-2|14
CASSLALGLVSSHF
TGTGCCAGCAGCTTGGCCCTGGGCTTGGTGAGCTCCCACTTC
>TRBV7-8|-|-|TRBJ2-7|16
CASSLFSGASSYEQYF
TGTGCCAGCAGCTTATTTTCAGGGGCCTCCTCCTACGAGCAGTACTTC